This record covers a single T cell receptor beta chain. The sample is drawn from a study of blood T cell repertoires in COVID-19. Trimming pared 3 bases from V and 4 bases from J, leaving 11 bases between. The length of the CDR3 is 14 residues. Germline CDR1 is LGHNA and CDR2 is YSLEER. Assay used: immunoSEQ multiplex PCR; TCRdb lists only in-frame clones, some missing. The data hold 290,000 or so clones, with about 82% observed a single time. V gene TRBV4-3 combines with J gene TRBJ2-3, with D maybe TRBD2 (6 bases). The sequencing input was peripheral blood. The receptor's source is a man aged 50 or older with active or convalescent COVID-19. CDR3 region: CASSQETSSDTQYF. As DNA, the CDR3 is TGCGCCAGCAGCCAGGAGACTAGTTCAGATACGCAGTATTTT.